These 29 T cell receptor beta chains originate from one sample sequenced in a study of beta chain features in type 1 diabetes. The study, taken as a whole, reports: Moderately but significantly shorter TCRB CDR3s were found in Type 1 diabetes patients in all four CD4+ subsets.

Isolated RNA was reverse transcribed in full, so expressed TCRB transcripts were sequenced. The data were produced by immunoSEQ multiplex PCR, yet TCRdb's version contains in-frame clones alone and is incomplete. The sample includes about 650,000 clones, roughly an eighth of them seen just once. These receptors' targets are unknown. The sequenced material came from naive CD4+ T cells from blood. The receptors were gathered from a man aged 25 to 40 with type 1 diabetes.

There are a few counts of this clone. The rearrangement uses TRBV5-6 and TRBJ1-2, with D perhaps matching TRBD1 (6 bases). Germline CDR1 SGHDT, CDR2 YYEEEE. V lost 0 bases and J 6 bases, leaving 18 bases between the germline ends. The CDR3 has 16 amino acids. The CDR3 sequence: CASSLAGASGVDGYTF. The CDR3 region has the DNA TGTGCCAGCAGCTTGGCAGGGGCCTCAGGTGTTGATGGCTACACCTTC.

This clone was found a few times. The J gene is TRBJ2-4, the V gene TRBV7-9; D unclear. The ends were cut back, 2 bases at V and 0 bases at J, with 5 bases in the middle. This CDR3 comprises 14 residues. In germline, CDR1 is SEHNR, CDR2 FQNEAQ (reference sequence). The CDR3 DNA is TGTGCCAGCAGCTTAAACCTAGCCAAAAACATTCAGTACTTC. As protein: CASSLNLAKNIQYF.

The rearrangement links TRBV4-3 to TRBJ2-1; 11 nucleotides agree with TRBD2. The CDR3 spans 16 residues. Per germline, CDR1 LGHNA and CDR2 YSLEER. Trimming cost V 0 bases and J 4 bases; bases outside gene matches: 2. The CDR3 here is CASSQELAGGYNEQFF. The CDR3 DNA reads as TGCGCCAGCAGCCAAGAGCTAGCGGGGGGATACAATGAGCAGTTCTTC.

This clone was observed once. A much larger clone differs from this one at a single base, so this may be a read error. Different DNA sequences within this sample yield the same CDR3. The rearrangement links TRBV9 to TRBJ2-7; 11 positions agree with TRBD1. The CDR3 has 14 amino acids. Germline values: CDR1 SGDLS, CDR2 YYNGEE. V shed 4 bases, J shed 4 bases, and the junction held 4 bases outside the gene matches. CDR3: CASSTGTGGYEQYF. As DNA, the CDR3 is TGTGCCAGCAGCACCGGGACAGGGGGGTACGAGCAGTACTTC.

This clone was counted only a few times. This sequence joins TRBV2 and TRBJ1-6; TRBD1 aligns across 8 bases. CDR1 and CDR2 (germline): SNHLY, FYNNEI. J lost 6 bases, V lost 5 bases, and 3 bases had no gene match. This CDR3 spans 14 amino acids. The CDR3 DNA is TGTGCCAGCAGTCTTCAGGGGGCTAATTCACCCCTCCACTTT. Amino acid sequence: CASSLQGANSPLHF.

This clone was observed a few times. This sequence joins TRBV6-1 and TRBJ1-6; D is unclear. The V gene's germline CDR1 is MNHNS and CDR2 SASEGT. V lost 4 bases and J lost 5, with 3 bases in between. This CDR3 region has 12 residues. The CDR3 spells CASSANNSPLHF. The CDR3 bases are TGTGCCAGCAGTGCCAATAATTCACCCCTCCACTTT.

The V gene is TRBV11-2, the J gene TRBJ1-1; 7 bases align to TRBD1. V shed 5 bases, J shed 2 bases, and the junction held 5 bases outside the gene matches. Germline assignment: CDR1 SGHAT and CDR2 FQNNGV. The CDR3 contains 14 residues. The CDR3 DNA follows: TGTGCCAGCAGCCGACAGGGAGTTAACACTGAAGCTTTCTTT. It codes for CASSRQGVNTEAFF.

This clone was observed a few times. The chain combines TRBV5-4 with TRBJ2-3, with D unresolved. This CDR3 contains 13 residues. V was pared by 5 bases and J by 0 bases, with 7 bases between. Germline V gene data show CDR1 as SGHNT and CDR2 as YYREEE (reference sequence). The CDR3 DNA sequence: TGTGCCAGCAGAGTCAGTAGCACAGATACGCAGTATTTT. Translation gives CASRVSSTDTQYF.

CDR3 sequence (DNA): TGTGCCAGCAGCGGACCTGGGGATGCGGGGCCGAACACCGGGGAGCTGTTTTTT. Translation gives CASSGPGDAGPNTGELFF. The genes are TRBV9 and TRBJ2-2; D may be TRBD2 (6 bases). The CDR3 loop spans 18 amino acids. The germline V gene has CDR1 SGDLS and CDR2 YYNGEE. The V end lost 3 bases, the J end lost 0 bases, and 18 bases lay between the germline ends.

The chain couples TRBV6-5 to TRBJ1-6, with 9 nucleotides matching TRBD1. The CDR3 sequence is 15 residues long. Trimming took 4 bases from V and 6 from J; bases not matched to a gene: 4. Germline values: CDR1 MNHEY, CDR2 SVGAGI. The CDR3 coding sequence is TGTGCCAGCAGTTTCACGGACAGGGGTAATTCACCCCTCCACTTT. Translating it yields CASSFTDRGNSPLHF.

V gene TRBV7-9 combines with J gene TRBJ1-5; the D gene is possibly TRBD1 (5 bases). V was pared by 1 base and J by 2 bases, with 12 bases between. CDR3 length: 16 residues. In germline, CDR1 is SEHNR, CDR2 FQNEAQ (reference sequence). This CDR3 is CASSLGDGAGNQPQHF. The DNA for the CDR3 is TGTGCCAGCAGCTTAGGGGACGGTGCCGGCAATCAGCCCCAGCATTTT.

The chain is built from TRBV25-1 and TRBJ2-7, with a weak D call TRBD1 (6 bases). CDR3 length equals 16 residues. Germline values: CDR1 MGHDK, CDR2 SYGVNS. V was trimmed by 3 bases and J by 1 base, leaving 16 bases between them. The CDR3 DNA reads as TGTGCCAGCAGTGATCCCCACTCGACAGGATCCTACGAGCAGTACTTC. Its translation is CASSDPHSTGSYEQYF.

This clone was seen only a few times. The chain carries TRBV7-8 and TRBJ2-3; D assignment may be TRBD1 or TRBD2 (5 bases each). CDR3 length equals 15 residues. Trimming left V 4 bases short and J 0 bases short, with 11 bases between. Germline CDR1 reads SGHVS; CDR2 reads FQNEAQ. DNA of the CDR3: TGTGCCAGCAGCTACCGCTGGGGGAGCACAGATACGCAGTATTTT. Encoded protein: CASSYRWGSTDTQYF. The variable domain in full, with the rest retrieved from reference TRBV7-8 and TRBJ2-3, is GAGVSQSPRYKVAKRGQDVALRCDPISGHVSLFWYQQALGQGPEFLTYFQNEAQLDKSGLPSDRFFAERPEGSVSTLKIQRTQQEDSAVYLCASSYRWGSTDTQYFGPGTRLTVL.

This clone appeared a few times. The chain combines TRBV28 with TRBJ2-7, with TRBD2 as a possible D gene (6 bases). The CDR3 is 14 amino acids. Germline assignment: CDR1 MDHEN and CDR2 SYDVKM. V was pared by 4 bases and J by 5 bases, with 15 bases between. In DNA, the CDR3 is TGTGCCAGCAGTTGGGGACTCGCTCTCCACGAGCAGTACTTC. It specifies CASSWGLALHEQYF.

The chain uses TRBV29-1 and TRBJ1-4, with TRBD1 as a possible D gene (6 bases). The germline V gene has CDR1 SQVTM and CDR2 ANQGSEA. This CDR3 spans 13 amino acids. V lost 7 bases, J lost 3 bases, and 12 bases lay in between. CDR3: CSAHGQPNEKLFF. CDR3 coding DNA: TGCAGCGCGCACGGACAGCCTAATGAAAAACTGTTTTTT.

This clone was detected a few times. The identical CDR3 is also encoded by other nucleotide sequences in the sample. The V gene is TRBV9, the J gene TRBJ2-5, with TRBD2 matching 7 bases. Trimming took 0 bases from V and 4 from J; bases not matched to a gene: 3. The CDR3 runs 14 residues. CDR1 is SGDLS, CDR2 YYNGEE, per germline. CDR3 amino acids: CASSVGGGAETQYF. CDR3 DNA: TGTGCCAGCAGCGTAGGGGGAGGGGCAGAGACCCAGTACTTC.

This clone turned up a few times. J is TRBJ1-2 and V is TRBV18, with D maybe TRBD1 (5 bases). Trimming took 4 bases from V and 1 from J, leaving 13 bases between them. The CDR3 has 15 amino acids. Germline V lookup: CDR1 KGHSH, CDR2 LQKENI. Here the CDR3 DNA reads TGTGCCAGCTCACTCTCAGGGCCACTTAACTATGGCTACACCTTC. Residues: CASSLSGPLNYGYTF.

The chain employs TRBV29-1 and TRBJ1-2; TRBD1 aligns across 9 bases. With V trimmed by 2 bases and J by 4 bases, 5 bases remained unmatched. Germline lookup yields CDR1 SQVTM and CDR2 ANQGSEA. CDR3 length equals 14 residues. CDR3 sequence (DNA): TGCAGCGTTGAACCTCCGGACAGGGGCTATGGCTACACCTTC. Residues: CSVEPPDRGYGYTF.

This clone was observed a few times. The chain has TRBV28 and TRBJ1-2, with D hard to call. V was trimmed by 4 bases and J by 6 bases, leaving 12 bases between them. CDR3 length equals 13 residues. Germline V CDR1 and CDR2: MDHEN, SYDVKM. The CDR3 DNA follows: TGTGCCAGCAGTTCCGAGGGCCGGGATGGCTACACCTTC. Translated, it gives CASSSEGRDGYTF.

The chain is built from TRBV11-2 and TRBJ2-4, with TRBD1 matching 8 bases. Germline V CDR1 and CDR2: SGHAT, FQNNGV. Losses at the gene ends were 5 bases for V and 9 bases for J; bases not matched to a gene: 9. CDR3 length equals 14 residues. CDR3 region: CASSPQGALAIQYF. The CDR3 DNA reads TGTGCCAGCAGCCCTCAGGGGGCGCTGGCCATTCAGTACTTC.

The CDR3 coding sequence is TGTGCCAGCAGTTTAGAGAGAACCACCCTCCACTTT. Translating gives CASSLERTTLHF. The V call is TRBV28, the J call TRBJ1-6; no firm D call. This CDR3 contains 12 residues. V was trimmed by 2 bases and J by 14 bases, leaving 10 bases between them. Germline V gene data show CDR1 as MDHEN and CDR2 as SYDVKM.

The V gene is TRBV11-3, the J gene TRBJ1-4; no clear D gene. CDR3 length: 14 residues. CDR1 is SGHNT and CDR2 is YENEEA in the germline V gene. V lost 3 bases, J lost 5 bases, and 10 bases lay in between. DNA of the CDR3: TGTGCCAGCAGCTTGGCTCGGGAGAATGAAAAACTGTTTTTT. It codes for CASSLARENEKLFF.

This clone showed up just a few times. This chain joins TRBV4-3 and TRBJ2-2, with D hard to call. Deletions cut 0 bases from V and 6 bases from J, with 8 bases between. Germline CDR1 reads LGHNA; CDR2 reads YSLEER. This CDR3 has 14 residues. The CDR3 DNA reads TGCGCCAGCAGCCAAGATCGAAGGGCCGGGGAGCTGTTTTTT. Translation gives CASSQDRRAGELFF.

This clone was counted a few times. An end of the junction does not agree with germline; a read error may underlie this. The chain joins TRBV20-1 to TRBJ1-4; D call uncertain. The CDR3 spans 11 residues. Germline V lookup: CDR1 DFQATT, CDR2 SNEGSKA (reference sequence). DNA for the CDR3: TGCAGTGCCGGACCTAAGGAAAAACTGTTTTTT. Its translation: CSAGPKEKLFF.

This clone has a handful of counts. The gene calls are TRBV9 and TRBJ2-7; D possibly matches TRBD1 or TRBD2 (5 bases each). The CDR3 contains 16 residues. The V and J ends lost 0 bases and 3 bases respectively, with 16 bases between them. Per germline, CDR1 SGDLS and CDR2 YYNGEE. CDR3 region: CASSVGPPGAGYEQYF. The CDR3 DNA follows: TGTGCCAGCAGCGTAGGGCCCCCCGGGGCCGGCTACGAGCAGTACTTC.

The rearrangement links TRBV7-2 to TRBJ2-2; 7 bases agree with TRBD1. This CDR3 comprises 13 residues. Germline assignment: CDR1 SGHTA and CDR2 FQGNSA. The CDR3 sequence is CAGRTGNTGELFF. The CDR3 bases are TGTGCTGGCCGGACAGGGAACACCGGGGAGCTGTTTTTT. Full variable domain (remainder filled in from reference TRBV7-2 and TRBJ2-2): GAGVSQSPSNKVTEKGKDVELRCDPISGHTALYWYRQSLGQGLEFLIYFQGNSAPDKSGLPSDRFSAERTGGSVSTLTIQRTQQEDSAVYLCAGRTGNTGELFFGEGSRLTVL.

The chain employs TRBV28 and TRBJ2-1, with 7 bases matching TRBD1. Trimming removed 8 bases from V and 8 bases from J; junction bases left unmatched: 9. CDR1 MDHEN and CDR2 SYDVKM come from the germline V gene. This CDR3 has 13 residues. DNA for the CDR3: TGTGCCAGCGCAAGCGCCCAGGGGGATGAGCAGTTCTTC. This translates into CASASAQGDEQFF.

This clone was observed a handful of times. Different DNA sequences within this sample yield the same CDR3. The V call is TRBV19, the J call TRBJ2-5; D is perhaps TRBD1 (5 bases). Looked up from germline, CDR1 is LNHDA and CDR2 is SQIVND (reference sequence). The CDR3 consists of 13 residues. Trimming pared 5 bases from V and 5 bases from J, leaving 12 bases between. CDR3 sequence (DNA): TGTGCCAGTAGTCTCCAGGGCCAGGAGACCCAGTACTTC. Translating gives CASSLQGQETQYF.

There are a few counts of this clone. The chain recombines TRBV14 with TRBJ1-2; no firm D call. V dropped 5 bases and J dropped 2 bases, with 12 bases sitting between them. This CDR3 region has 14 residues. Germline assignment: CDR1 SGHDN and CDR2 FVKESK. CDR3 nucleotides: TGTGCCAGCAGCTCGCAGGCATTAAACTATGGCTACACCTTC. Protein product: CASSSQALNYGYTF.